These T cell receptor beta chains were read from a single sample in a study of control samples from healthy donors and cancer patients. Generated by immunoSEQ multiplex PCR, the TCRdb table keeps only in-frame clones and is missing some. The sample has roughly 130,000 clones, roughly 84% seen once; the top ten hold about 3.2%. Sequences were obtained from blood. These receptors originate from a man over 45 in good health. The CDR3 runs from the conserved cysteine through the conserved F or W. D genes are given only for firm matches. Expanded clones are given a class, and other clones once, few, many or no size at all.

-,-,TRBV2,TRBJ2-7,13,TGTGCCAGCTCGGTCCGTGACCGCTACGAGCAGTACTTC,CASSVRDRYEQYF
-,TRBD1,TRBV6-5,TRBJ1-6,14,TGTGCCAGCAAGTTAAGACAGGGAAATTCACCCCTCCACTTT,CASKLRQGNSPLHF
-,-,TRBV7-3,TRBJ2-5,15,TGTGCCAGCAGGAGGGGAGGTGGATCCATTGAGACCCAGTACTTC,CASRRGGGSIETQYF
-,-,TRBV7-2,TRBJ1-4,15,TGTGCCAGCAGCTTAGCGCTGGGGGCTAATGAAAAACTGTTTTTT,CASSLALGANEKLFF
-,-,TRBV9,TRBJ2-2,17,TGTGCCAGCAGCGTGTCGAGACTAGGTGGGAACACCGGGGAGCTGTTTTTT,CASSVSRLGGNTGELFF
-,-,TRBV10-3,TRBJ1-5,15,TGTGCCATCAGTGAGGCCAGGGGAGACGGTCAGCCCCAGCATTTT,CAISEARGDGQPQHF
-,-,TRBV19,TRBJ1-1,12,TGTGCCAGTAGTATAGATCTACAGAAATCTTTCTTT,CASSIDLQKSFF
-,TRBD1,TRBV9,TRBJ1-2,16,TGTGCCAGCAGCGGAGGAGGAGGGGGCGCTAACTATGGCTACACCTTC,CASSGGGGGANYGYTF
-,-,TRBV11-2,TRBJ1-1,14,TGTGCCAGCAGCCCCCGAGCTATGAACACTGAAGCTTTCTTT,CASSPRAMNTEAFF
once,TRBD1,TRBV4-2,TRBJ2-7,17,TGTGCCAGCAGCCAGGAGCATTCCGGGACAGGGTATTACGAGCAGTACTTC,CASSQEHSGTGYYEQYF
-,-,TRBV21-1,TRBJ2-5,17,TGTGCCAGCAGCTCCCGGGGGCCCCGAACCAAAACGGAGACCCAGTACTTC,CASSSRGPRTKTETQYF
-,-,TRBV5-6,TRBJ2-3,15,TGTGCCAGCAGCCACTTCGGGGGGCAAACAGATACGCAGTATTTT,CASSHFGGQTDTQYF
-,TRBD1,TRBV6-1,TRBJ2-1,15,TGTGCCAGCAGTGATTCGGGGACAGGGGGCTATGAGCAGTTCTTC,CASSDSGTGGYEQFF
-,-,TRBV6-5,TRBJ2-5,12,TGTGCCAGCAGTTCTATCCAAGAGACCCAGTACTTC,CASSSIQETQYF
-,-,TRBV6-5,TRBJ1-2,14,TGTGCCAGCAGTACCGGGATATCAATCTATGGCTACACCTTC,CASSTGISIYGYTF
-,TRBD2,TRBV10-3,TRBJ2-5,16,TGTGCCATCAGTTATTTGGCGGGGGACGGCCAAGAGACCCAGTACTTC,CAISYLAGDGQETQYF
-,-,TRBV23-1,TRBJ2-5,10,TGCGCCGGACCAACAGAGACCCAGTACTTC,CAGPTETQYF
-,-,TRBV30,TRBJ2-1,15,TGTGCCTGGAGTGTGGGACGGACTATCCACAATGAGCAGTTCTTC,CAWSVGRTIHNEQFF
-,-,TRBV6-4,TRBJ1-1,13,TGTGCCAGCAGTGACTCGGACAACACTGAAGCTTTCTTT,CASSDSDNTEAFF
-,TRBD2,TRBV15,TRBJ2-1,15,TGTGCCACCAGCAGAGATCGGCTAGCGGGGGCTGAGCAGTTCTTC,CATSRDRLAGAEQFF
once,-,TRBV5-5,TRBJ2-1,16,TGTGCCAGCAGTCCACGGGCCCAAGGAGTGACGGAAGAGCAGTTCTTC,CASSPRAQGVTEEQFF
-,TRBD1,TRBV6-5,TRBJ1-2,15,TGTGCCAGCAGTTCGGGGACAGGGCTAAACTATGGCTACACCTTC,CASSSGTGLNYGYTF
-,-,TRBV2,TRBJ1-2,13,TGTGCCAGCAGTGAACCGGGGAACTATGGCTACACCTTC,CASSEPGNYGYTF
-,-,TRBV5-4,TRBJ1-2,14,TGTGCCAGCAGCGTTTTAGTGGACGACTATGGCTACACCTTC,CASSVLVDDYGYTF
-,-,TRBV2,TRBJ1-5,17,TGTGCCAGCAGAGGGGGACCCGCCTTAGTGGGCAATCAGCCCCAGCATTTT,CASRGGPALVGNQPQHF
-,-,TRBV29-1,TRBJ2-7,13,TGCAGCGTCCGAGTGGACGGATCCTACGAGCAGTACTTC,CSVRVDGSYEQYF
-,-,TRBV5-6,TRBJ1-3,17,TGTGCCAGCAGCGCCTCCATGTCAGTCGTCCGCTTGGACACCATATATTTT,CASSASMSVVRLDTIYF
-,-,TRBV4-1,TRBJ1-5,15,TGCGCCAGCAGCCAGGCTCGGGGATTCAATCAGCCCCAGCATTTT,CASSQARGFNQPQHF